The present T cell receptor (beta chain) was sequenced within a study of Graves' ophthalmopathy and Graves' hyperthyroidism. Whole-study results and caveats: Using a 13-signature model, the authors split ophthalmopathy from stable hyperthyroidism, with 85% to 90% sensitivity and about 80% specificity. Blood also carried most expanded thyroid clonotypes exceeding 0.001 frequency.

Looked up from germline, CDR1 is LNHDA and CDR2 is SQIVND (reference sequence). Deletions cut 4 bases from V and 7 bases from J, with 14 bases between. CDR3 length: 14 amino acids. This clonotype was counted at least ten times. Its antigen is still unknown. The authors amplified TCR beta CDR3 regions from RNA transcripts. The authors performed first-round RT-PCR with HTBI primers and then a second-round multiplex PCR. TCRdb ran MiXCR on the multiplex PCR reads and lists one entry per CDR3 protein. In the table there are hundreds of thousands of distinct CDR3 sequences, 22% of which are singletons. Lactation, pregnancy, uncontrolled infections and other autoimmune diseases were all grounds for excluding patients.

This clonotype was sampled from a woman aged 18-29 years with stable Graves' hyperthyroidism. Some clones in this sample may be carry-over from other donors' samples. The chain is built from TRBV19 and TRBJ2-1, with a weak D call TRBD1 (6 bases). The source material was peripheral blood. The CDR3 loop is CASSSDRLWNEQFF. The DNA of the CDR3 is TGTGCCAGTAGTAGCGACAGGCTATGGAATGAGCAGTTCTTC.